This T cell receptor (beta chain) emerged from a study of T cells in Graves' hyperthyroidism and ophthalmopathy. RNA transcripts served as the template for amplifying TCR beta CDR3 regions. Researchers ran a first-round RT-PCR on the TCR CDR3 using the HTBI primer set. Each CDR3 protein is one row after TCRdb ran MiXCR on the multiplex PCR reads. The repertoire holds around 690,000 distinct CDR3 sequences, less than 25% seen once, with 30% to 40% in the top ten. Extraction of PBMCs used more than 8.5 ml of fresh peripheral blood. This CDR3 spans 15 amino acids. Germline assignment: CDR1 KGHSH and CDR2 LQKENI. V shed 5 bases and J shed 3 bases, with 14 bases lying between them. This clonotype has at least ten counts.

This clonotype originated in a man aged 25-45 years with Graves' ophthalmopathy. The rearrangement joins TRBV18 to TRBJ1-5, with D maybe TRBD1 (6 bases). Sequencing input: blood. For the CDR3, the DNA is TGTGCCAGCTCATCTTCCGGGACAAACAATCAGCCCCAGCATTTT. Translated: CASSSSGTNNQPQHF. The full variable domain, its missing parts supplied by reference TRBV18 and TRBJ1-5, is NAGVMQNPRHLVRRRGQEARLRCSPMKGHSHVYWYRQLPEEGLKFMVYLQKENIIDESGMPKERFSAEFPKEGPSILRIQQVVRGDSAAYFCASSSSGTNNQPQHFGDGTRLSIL.